The present T cell receptor beta chain was sequenced within a study of blood T cell repertoires in COVID-19. Study as a whole: Some COVID-19 samples were acute and others convalescent; all came from the United States, Italy and Spain. In each case, the material was cDNA or gDNA derived from T cells, B-cell-depleted T cells, or PBMCs.

As handled by the study authors: The authors estimated nucleated cell counts from reference gene primer amplification. Profiled with immunoSEQ multiplex PCR; TCRdb holds only in-frame clones, not every one. V and J calls plus clone size are reproduced from that table; the DNA served to infer D and trimming. This table holds 150,000 to 200,000 clones, 80% to 90% found once. Per germline, CDR1 KGHSH and CDR2 LQKENI. The CDR3 is 13 residues long. V was cut by 2 bases and J by 4 bases, with 6 bases left in between. To note about this clone: The same CDR3 can be traced to other DNA sequences in this sample.

This sequence was found in a man in his sixties with acute or convalescent COVID-19. V and J are TRBV18 and TRBJ1-5, with no clear D. Sequenced: peripheral blood. Here the CDR3 reads CASSPGLNQPQHF. DNA for the CDR3: TGTGCCAGCTCACCAGGGCTTAATCAGCCCCAGCATTTT.